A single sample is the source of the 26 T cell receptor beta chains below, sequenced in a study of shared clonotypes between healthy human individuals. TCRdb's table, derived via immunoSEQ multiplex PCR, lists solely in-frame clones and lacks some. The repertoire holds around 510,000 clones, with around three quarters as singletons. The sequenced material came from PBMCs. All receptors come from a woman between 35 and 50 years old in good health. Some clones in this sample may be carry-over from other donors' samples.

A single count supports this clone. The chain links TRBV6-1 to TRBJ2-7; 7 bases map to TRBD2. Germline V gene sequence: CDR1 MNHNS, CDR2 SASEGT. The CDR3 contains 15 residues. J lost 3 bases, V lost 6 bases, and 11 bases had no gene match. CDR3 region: CASSTNPGGSYEQYF. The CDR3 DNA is TGTGCCAGCAGCACGAATCCCGGGGGGAGCTACGAGCAGTACTTC.

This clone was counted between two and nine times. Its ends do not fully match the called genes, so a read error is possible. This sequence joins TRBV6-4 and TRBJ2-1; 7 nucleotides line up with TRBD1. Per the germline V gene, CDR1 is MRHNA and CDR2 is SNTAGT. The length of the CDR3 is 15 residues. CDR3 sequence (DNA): TGTGCCAGCAGTGATAATTCAGGGGGATACAATGGGCAGTTCTTC. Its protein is CASSDNSGGYNGQFF.

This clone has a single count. The CDR3 protein is CASSARGRPSYEQYF. The CDR3, as DNA: TGTGCCAGCAGTGCTAGGGGTCGCCCCTCCTACGAGCAGTACTTC. V gene TRBV27 combines with J gene TRBJ2-7, with D possibly matching TRBD1 (5 bases). The germline V gene has CDR1 MNHEY and CDR2 SMNVEV (reference sequence). There are 15 residues in the CDR3. V lost 5 bases, J lost 0 bases, and 14 bases lay in between.

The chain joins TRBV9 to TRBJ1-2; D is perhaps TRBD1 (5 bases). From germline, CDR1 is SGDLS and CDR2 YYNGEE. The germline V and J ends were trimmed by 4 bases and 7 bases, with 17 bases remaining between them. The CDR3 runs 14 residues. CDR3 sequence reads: CASSPRGLGGGYTF. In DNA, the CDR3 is TGTGCCAGCAGCCCCCGTGGGCTCGGGGGTGGCTACACCTTC.

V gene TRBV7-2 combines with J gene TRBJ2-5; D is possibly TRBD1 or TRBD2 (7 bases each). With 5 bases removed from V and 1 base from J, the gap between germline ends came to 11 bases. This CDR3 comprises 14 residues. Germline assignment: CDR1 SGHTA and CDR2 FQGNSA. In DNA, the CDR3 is TGTGCCAGCAGCCAGGGGGGGTCCCAAGAGACCCAGTACTTC. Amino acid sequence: CASSQGGSQETQYF.

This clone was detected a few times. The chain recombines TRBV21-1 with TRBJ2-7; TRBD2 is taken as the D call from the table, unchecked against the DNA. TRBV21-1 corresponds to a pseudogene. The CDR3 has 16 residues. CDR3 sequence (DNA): TGTGCCAGCAGCCGGGGACTAGCGGGAGGCAGGTACGAGCAGTACTTC. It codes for CASSRGLAGGRYEQYF.

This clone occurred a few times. The CDR3 reads CASSFDSFLGAFF. The CDR3 DNA follows: TGTGCCAGCTCATTCGACAGCTTTTTGGGGGCTTTCTTT. The V call is TRBV18, the J call TRBJ1-1, with D perhaps matching TRBD1 (5 bases). The CDR3 totals 13 residues. V gave up 5 bases and J gave up 11 bases, with 18 bases separating them. Germline V gene sequence: CDR1 KGHSH, CDR2 LQKENI.

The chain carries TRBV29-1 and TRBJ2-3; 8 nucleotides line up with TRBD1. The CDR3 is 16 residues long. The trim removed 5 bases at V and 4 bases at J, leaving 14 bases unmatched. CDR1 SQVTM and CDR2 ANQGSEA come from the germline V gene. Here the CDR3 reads CSVQGLRTGPADTQYF. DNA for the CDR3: TGCAGCGTTCAAGGGCTCCGGACAGGGCCAGCAGATACGCAGTATTTT.

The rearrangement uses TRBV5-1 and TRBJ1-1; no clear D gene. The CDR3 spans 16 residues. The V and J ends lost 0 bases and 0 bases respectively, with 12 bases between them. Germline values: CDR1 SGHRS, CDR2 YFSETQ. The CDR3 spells CASSLEPGLMNTEAFF. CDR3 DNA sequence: TGCGCCAGCAGCTTGGAGCCAGGCCTTATGAACACTGAAGCTTTCTTT.

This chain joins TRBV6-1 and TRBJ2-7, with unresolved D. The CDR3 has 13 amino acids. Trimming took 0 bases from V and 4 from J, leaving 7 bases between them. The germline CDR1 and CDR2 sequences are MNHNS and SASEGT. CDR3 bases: TGTGCCAGCAGTGAAGCGGGAAAATACGAGCAGTACTTC. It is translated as CASSEAGKYEQYF.

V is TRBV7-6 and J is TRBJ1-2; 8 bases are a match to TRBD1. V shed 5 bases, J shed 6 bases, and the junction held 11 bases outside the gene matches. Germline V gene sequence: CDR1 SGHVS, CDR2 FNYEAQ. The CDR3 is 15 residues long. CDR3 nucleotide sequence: TGTGCCAGCAGCGCGGAGTCCAGGGGGCTCGATGGCTACACCTTC. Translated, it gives CASSAESRGLDGYTF. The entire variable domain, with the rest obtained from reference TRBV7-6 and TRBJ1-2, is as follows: GAGVSQSPRYKVTKRGQDVALRCDPISGHVSLYWYRQALGQGPEFLTYFNYEAQQDKSGLPNDRFSAERPEGSISTLTIQRTEQRDSAMYRCASSAESRGLDGYTFGSGTRLTVV.

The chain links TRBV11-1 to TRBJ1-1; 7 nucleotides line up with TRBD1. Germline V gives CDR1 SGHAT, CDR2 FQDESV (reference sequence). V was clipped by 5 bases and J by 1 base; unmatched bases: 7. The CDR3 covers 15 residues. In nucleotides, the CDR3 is TGTGCCAGCAGCCCCCGGGACAGATCGAACACTGAAGCTTTCTTT. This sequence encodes CASSPRDRSNTEAFF. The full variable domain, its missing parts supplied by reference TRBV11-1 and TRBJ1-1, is EAEVAQSPRYKITEKSQAVAFWCDPISGHATLYWYRQILGQGPELLVQFQDESVVDDSQLPKDRFSAERLKGVDSTLKIQPAELGDSAMYLCASSPRDRSNTEAFFGQGTRLTVV.

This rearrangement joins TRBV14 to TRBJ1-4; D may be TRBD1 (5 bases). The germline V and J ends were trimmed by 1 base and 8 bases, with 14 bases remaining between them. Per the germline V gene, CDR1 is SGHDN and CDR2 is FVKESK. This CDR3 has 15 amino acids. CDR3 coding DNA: TGTGCCAGCAGCCAAGGGGATAAGGGGTACGAAAAACTGTTTTTT. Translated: CASSQGDKGYEKLFF.

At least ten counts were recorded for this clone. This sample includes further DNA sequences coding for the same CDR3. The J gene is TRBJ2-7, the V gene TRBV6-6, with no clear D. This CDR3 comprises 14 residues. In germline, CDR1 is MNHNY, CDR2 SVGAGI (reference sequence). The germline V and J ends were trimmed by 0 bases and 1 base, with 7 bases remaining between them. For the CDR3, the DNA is TGTGCCAGCAGTTACTCGCCAACATCCTACGAGCAGTACTTC. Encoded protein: CASSYSPTSYEQYF.

CDR3 bases: TGCGCCAGCAGCGTAAGACCCCCACTAGCGGGAGCTGCAGATGAGCAGTTCTTC. This encodes CASSVRPPLAGAADEQFF. The chain links TRBV5-1 to TRBJ2-1, with 11 bases aligning to TRBD2. The CDR3 consists of 18 residues. Germline V gene lookup returns CDR1 SGHRS and CDR2 YFSETQ. The V and J ends lost 4 bases and 8 bases, in that order; junction bases with no gene match: 17. Together with reference TRBV5-1 and TRBJ2-1, the CDR3 gives the full variable domain: KAGVTQTPRYLIKTRGQQVTLSCSPISGHRSVSWYQQTPGQGLQFLFEYFSETQRNKGNFPGRFSGRQFSNSRSEMNVSTLELGDSALYLCASSVRPPLAGAADEQFFGPGTRLTVL.

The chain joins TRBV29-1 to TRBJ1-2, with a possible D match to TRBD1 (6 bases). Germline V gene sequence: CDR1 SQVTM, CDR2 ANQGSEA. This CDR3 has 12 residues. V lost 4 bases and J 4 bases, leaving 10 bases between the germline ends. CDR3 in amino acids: CSVAQGGYGYTF. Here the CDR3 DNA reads TGCAGCGTTGCACAGGGTGGCTATGGCTACACCTTC.

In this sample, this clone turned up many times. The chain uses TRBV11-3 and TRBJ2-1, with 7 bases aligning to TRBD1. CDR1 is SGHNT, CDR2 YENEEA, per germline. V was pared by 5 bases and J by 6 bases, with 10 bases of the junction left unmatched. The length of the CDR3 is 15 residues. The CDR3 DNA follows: TGTGCCAGCAGCGCCCGACAGGGTCGGCTCAATGAGCAGTTCTTC. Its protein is CASSARQGRLNEQFF.

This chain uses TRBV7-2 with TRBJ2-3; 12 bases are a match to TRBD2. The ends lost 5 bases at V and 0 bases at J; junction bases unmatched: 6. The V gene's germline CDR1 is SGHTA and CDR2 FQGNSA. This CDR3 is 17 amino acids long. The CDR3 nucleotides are TGTGCCAGCAGCCTCATAGGGACTAGCGGGAGCACAGATACGCAGTATTTT. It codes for CASSLIGTSGSTDTQYF.

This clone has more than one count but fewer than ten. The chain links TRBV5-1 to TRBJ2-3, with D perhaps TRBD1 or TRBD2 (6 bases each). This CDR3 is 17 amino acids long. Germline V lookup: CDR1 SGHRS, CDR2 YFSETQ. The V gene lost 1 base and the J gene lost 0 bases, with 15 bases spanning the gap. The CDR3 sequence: CASSLFGGRGSTDTQYF. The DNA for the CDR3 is TGCGCCAGCAGCTTGTTCGGGGGCCGAGGAAGCACAGATACGCAGTATTTT.

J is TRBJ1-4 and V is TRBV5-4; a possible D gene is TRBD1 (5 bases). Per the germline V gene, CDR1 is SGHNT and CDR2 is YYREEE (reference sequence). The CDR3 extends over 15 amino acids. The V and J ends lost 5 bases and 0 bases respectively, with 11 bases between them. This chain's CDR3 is CASSNGGATNEKLFF. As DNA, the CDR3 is TGTGCCAGCAGTAATGGGGGTGCAACTAATGAAAAACTGTTTTTT.

DNA of the CDR3: TGTGCCAGCAGTTCGCGGAGGCCGAACACTGAAGCTTTCTTT. Residues: CASSSRRPNTEAFF. The genes are TRBV28 and TRBJ1-1; no clear D gene. The germline V gene has CDR1 MDHEN and CDR2 SYDVKM. The CDR3 is 14 amino acids. V dropped 4 bases and J dropped 1 base, with 10 bases sitting between them.

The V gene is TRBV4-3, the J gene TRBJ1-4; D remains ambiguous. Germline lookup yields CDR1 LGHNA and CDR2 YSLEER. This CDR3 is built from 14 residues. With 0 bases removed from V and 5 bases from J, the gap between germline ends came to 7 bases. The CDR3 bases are TGCGCCAGCAGCCAAGAAGTGTCGAATGAAAAACTGTTTTTT. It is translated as CASSQEVSNEKLFF.

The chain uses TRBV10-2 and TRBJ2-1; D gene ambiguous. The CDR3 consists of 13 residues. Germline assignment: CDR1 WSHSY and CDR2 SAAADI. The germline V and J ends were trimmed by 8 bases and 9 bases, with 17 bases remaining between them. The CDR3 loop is CASQAAGRGEQFF. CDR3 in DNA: TGCGCCAGCCAAGCAGCCGGAAGAGGTGAGCAGTTCTTC.

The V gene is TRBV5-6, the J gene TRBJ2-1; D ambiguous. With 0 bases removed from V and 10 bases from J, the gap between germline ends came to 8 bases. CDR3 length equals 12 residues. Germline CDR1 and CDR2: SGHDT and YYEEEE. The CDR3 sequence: CASSLARREQFF. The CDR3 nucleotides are TGTGCCAGCAGCTTGGCCAGGCGCGAGCAGTTCTTC.

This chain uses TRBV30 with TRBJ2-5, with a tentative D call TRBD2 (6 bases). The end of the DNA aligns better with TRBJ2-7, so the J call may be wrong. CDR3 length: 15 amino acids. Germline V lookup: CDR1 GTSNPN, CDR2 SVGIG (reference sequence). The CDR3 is CAWTPKGGEAHEQYF. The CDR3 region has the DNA TGTGCCTGGACCCCAAAAGGAGGGGAAGCCCACGAGCAGTACTTC.

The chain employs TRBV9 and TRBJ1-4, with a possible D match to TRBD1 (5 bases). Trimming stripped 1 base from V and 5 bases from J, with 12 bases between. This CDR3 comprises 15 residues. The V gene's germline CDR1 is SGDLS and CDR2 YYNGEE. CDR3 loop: CASSVRDGWNEKLFF. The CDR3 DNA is TGTGCCAGCAGCGTAAGGGACGGGTGGAATGAAAAACTGTTTTTT.